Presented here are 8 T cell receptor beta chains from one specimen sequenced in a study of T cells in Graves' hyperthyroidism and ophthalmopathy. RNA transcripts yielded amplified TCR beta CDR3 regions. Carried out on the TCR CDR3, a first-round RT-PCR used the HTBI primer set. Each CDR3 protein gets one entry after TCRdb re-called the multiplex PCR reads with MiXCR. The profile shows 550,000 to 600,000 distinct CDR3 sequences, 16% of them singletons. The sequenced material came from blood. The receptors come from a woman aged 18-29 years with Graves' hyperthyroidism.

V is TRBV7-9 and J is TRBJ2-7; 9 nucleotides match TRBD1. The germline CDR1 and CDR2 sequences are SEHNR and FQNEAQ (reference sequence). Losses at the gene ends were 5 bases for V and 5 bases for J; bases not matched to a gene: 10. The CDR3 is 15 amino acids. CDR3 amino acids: CASSPETGGPNEQYF. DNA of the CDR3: TGTGCCAGCAGCCCCGAAACAGGGGGCCCCAACGAGCAGTACTTC.

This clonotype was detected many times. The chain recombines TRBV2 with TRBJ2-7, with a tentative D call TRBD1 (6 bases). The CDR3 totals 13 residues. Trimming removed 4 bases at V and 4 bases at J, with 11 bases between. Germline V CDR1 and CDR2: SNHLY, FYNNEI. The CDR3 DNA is TGTGCCAGCAGTGGAGAAACAGGGTACGAGCAGTACTTC. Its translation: CASSGETGYEQYF.

The DNA for the CDR3 is TGTGCCAGCAGCTCCGCTACTAGCGGGGGGAGCGCAGATACGCAGTATTTT. Residues: CASSSATSGGSADTQYF. This chain links TRBV6-2 or TRBV6-3 with TRBJ2-3; 12 nucleotides align to TRBD2. Trimming took 6 bases from V and 4 from J; bases not matched to a gene: 11. The length of the CDR3 is 17 residues. Germline lookup yields CDR1 MNHEY and CDR2 SVGEGT.

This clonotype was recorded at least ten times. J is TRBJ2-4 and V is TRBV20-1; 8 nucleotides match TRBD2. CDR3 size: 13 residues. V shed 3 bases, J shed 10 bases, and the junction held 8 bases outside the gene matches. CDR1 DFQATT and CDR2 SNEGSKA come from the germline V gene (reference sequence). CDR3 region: CSARDSAGGIQYF. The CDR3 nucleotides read TGCAGTGCTAGGGATTCCGCGGGGGGAATTCAGTACTTC.

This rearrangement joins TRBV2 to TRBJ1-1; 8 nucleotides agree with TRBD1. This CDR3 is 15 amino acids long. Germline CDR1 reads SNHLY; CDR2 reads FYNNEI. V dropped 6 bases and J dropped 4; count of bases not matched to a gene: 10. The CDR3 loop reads CASRTLGQGSTEAFF. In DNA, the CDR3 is TGTGCCAGCAGAACCCTCGGACAGGGTAGCACTGAAGCTTTCTTT.

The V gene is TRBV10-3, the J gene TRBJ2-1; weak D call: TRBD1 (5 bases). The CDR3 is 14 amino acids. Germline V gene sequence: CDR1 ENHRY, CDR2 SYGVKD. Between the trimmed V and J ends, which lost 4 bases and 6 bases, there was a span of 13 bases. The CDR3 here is CAISGLGEGNEQFF. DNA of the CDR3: TGTGCCATCAGTGGGTTAGGGGAAGGCAATGAGCAGTTCTTC.

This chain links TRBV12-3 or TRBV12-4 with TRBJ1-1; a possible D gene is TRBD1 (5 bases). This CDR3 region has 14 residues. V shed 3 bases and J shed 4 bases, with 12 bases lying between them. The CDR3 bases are TGTGCCAGCAGTTTCGGGGGATCAACCACTGAAGCTTTCTTT. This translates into CASSFGGSTTEAFF.

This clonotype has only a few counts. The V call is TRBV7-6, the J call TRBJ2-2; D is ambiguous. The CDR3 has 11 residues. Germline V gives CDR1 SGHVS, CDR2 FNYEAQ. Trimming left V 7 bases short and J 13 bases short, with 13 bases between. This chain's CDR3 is CASTSGRGLFF. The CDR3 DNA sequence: TGTGCCAGCACCTCTGGACGAGGGCTGTTTTTT.